These T cell receptor beta chains were read from a single sample in a study of blood T cell repertoires in COVID-19. Produced via immunoSEQ multiplex PCR; TCRdb's table is partial and in-frame only. The table has 200,000 to 250,000 clones, 65% to 90% seen once. The specimen sequenced was peripheral blood. These receptors all come from a woman aged 70-85 years with COVID-19, enrolled during active disease. Each CDR3 is given with its conserved first and last residue. The D gene is left open where the match is weak. Expanded clones get a size class; other rows say once, few or many, or leave the size out.

. | TRBJ2-2 | . | TRBV7-8 | 13 | CASSLRQRGELFF | TGTGCCAGCAGCTTACGACAAAGAGGGGAGCTGTTTTTT
TRBD1 | TRBJ2-5 | . | TRBV5-4 | 16 | CASSVTPGTGFATQYF | TGTGCCAGCAGCGTGACCCCCGGGACAGGGTTTGCGACCCAGTACTTC
TRBD1 | TRBJ2-3 | . | TRBV27 | 17 | CASSPRGQGKRRNTQYF | TGTGCCAGCAGTCCGCGTGGACAGGGGAAGAGGAGGAATACGCAGTATTTT
. | TRBJ1-5 | . | TRBV9 | 15 | CASSAHGGEVQPQHF | TGTGCCAGCAGCGCCCACGGGGGAGAGGTTCAGCCCCAGCATTTT
. | TRBJ1-3 | . | TRBV14 | 18 | CASSQARDNFSSGNTIYF | TGTGCCAGCAGCCAAGCCCGTGACAACTTTAGCTCTGGAAACACCATATATTTT
. | TRBJ1-2 | . | TRBV7-9 | 13 | CASSPSTGSGYTF | TGTGCCAGCAGCCCATCGACAGGCTCGGGCTACACCTTC
. | TRBJ1-1 | . | TRBV19 | 15 | CASRTGRGGSTEAFF | TGTGCCAGTAGAACCGGCAGGGGAGGGAGCACTGAAGCTTTCTTT
TRBD1 | TRBJ2-2 | . | TRBV7-2 | 16 | CASSLRDRANTGELFF | TGTGCCAGCAGCTTAAGGGACAGGGCGAACACCGGGGAGCTGTTTTTT
. | TRBJ2-7 | . | TRBV14 | 13 | CASSQDYGTRRDF | TGTGCCAGCAGCCAAGATTACGGCACCAGGCGTGACTTC
. | TRBJ2-3 | . | TRBV11-3 | 14 | CASSLVAGTDTQYF | TGTGCCAGCAGCTTAGTAGCGGGCACAGATACGCAGTATTTT
TRBD2 | TRBJ2-1 | few | TRBV11-2 | 15 | CASSVGAGGLNEQFF | TGTGCCAGCAGCGTTGGGGCGGGAGGCCTCAATGAGCAGTTCTTC
TRBD1 | TRBJ2-4 | . | TRBV5-6 | 15 | CASSRPGQGPNIQYF | TGTGCCAGCAGCCGACCGGGACAGGGGCCGAACATTCAGTACTTC
. | TRBJ1-3 | . | TRBV3-1/TRBV3-2 | 14 | CASTGGSSGNTIYF | TGTGCCAGCACCGGAGGGAGCTCTGGAAACACCATATATTTT
TRBD1 | TRBJ1-1 | few | TRBV5-1 | 12 | CASGQGNTEAFF | TGCGCCAGCGGACAGGGGAACACTGAAGCTTTCTTT
. | TRBJ2-3 | . | TRBV14 | 13 | CASSSDSLDTQYF | TGTGCCAGCAGCTCAGACTCTCTGGATACGCAGTATTTT
. | TRBJ1-2 | . | TRBV12-5 | 14 | CASGLGLTVYGYTF | TGTGCTAGTGGTTTGGGGCTGACAGTCTATGGCTACACCTTC